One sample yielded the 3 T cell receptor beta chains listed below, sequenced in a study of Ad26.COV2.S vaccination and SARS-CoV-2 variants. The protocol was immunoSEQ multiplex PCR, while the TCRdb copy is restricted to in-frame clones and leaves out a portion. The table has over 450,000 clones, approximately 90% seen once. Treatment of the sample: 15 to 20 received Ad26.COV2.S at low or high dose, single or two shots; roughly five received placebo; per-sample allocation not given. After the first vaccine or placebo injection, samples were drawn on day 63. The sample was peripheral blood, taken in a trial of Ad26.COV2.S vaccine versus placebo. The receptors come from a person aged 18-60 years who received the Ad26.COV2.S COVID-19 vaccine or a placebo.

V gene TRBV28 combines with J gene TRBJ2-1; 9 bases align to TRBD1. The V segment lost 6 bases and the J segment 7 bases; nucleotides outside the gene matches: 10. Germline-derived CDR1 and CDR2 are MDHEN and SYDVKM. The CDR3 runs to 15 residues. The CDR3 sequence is CASRSGTGWLNEQFF. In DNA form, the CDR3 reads TGTGCCAGCAGGTCCGGGACAGGGTGGTTGAATGAGCAGTTCTTC.

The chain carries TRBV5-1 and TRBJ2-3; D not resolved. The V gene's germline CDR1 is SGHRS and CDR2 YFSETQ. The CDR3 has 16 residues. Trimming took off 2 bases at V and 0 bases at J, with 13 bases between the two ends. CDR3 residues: CASSLVAYPSTDTQYF. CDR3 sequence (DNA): TGCGCCAGCAGCTTAGTTGCTTATCCTAGCACAGATACGCAGTATTTT.

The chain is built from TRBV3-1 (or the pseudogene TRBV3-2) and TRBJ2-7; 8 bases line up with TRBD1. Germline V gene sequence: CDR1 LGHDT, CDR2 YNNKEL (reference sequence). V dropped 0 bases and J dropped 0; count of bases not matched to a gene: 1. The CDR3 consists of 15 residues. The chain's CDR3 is CASSQEDRGSYEQYF. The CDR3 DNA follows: TGTGCCAGCAGCCAAGAAGACAGGGGCTCCTACGAGCAGTACTTC.